These 31 T cell receptor beta chains came from one sample sequenced in a study of shared clonotypes between healthy human individuals. Clones were read by immunoSEQ multiplex PCR, and TCRdb kept only the in-frame ones, dropping some. The table records about 470,000 clones, 70% to 80% of them present only once. Sequenced input: PBMCs. The receptors come from a woman in her 40s in good health. Some clones in this sample may be carry-over from other donors' samples.

The chain recombines TRBV30 with TRBJ1-5, with 7 bases identical to TRBD1. Germline V CDR1 and CDR2: GTSNPN, SVGIG (reference sequence). V lost 0 bases, J lost 6 bases, and 2 bases stayed unmatched. CDR3 size: 13 residues. CDR3 loop: CAWSVDRVQPQHF. The CDR3 nucleotides are TGTGCCTGGAGTGTAGACAGGGTTCAGCCCCAGCATTTT.

The V and J genes are TRBV29-1 and TRBJ1-5; 7 positions match TRBD1. Germline V gives CDR1 SQVTM, CDR2 ANQGSEA. The V and J ends lost 3 bases and 6 bases, in that order; junction bases with no gene match: 8. The CDR3 is made up of 14 amino acids. CDR3 residues: CSVEEGASGQPQHF. CDR3 sequence (DNA): TGCAGCGTTGAGGAGGGGGCGAGTGGTCAGCCCCAGCATTTT.

DNA for the CDR3: TGTGCCAGCAGTATTAGCGGGAGCTCCTACAATGAGCAGTTCTTC. This encodes CASSISGSSYNEQFF. This chain links TRBV28 with TRBJ2-1; 9 bases are shared with TRBD2. V dropped 5 bases and J dropped 0; count of bases not matched to a gene: 2. In germline, CDR1 is MDHEN, CDR2 SYDVKM. CDR3 size: 15 residues.

This chain connects TRBV4-2 to TRBJ1-5; D perhaps matches TRBD1 (6 bases). This CDR3 comprises 15 residues. The germline V gene has CDR1 LGHNA and CDR2 YNFKEQ. The V end was cut by 0 bases, the J end by 1 base, with 7 bases between. The CDR3 region is CASSQDGQSNQPQHF. The CDR3 bases are TGTGCCAGCAGCCAAGATGGACAGAGCAATCAGCCCCAGCATTTT.

In its sample, this clone was seen once. This sequence joins TRBV9 and TRBJ2-2; possible D gene TRBD2, 6 bases. This CDR3 contains 15 residues. Germline V gives CDR1 SGDLS, CDR2 YYNGEE. The V gene lost 0 bases and the J gene lost 7 bases, with 13 bases spanning the gap. CDR3 nucleotides: TGTGCCAGCAGCGTAGCTTCAGGACTATTCGGGGAGCTGTTTTTT. It encodes CASSVASGLFGELFF.

In regard to this clone: The sample carries other DNA sequences with the same CDR3. The rearrangement links TRBV20-1 to TRBJ2-7; no reliable D call. The germline gives CDR1 DFQATT, CDR2 SNEGSKA (reference sequence). The CDR3 runs to 10 residues. Trimming pared 3 bases from V and 4 bases from J, leaving 4 bases between. CDR3 amino acids: CSARGYEQYF. DNA of the CDR3: TGCAGTGCTAGGGGATACGAGCAGTACTTC.

This chain links TRBV7-8 with TRBJ1-1; D gene unclear. Per the germline V gene, CDR1 is SGHVS and CDR2 is FQNEAQ. Trimming shortened V by 5 bases and J by 1 base, and 8 bases separated the two germline ends. The CDR3 runs 13 residues. The CDR3 DNA reads as TGTGCCAGCAGCACGCAGCGGAACACTGAAGCTTTCTTT. Encoded protein: CASSTQRNTEAFF.

The chain links TRBV9 to TRBJ2-6, with TRBD2 identical over 7 bases. Trimming cost V 3 bases and J 1 base; bases outside gene matches: 13. Germline-derived CDR1 and CDR2 are SGDLS and YYNGEE. The CDR3 runs 19 residues. The CDR3 protein is CASSGGLSNFVSGANVLTF. CDR3 coding DNA: TGTGCCAGCAGCGGGGGACTATCTAACTTTGTGTCTGGGGCCAACGTCCTGACTTTC.

The genes are TRBV6-6 and TRBJ1-4; D gene unclear. Trimming took off 8 bases at V and 0 bases at J, with 13 bases between the two ends. Germline values: CDR1 MNHNY, CDR2 SVGAGI (reference sequence). There are 15 residues in the CDR3. The CDR3 coding sequence is TGTGCCAGCCAAACGCGGTGGGCAACTAATGAAAAACTGTTTTTT. Translation: CASQTRWATNEKLFF.

The V call is TRBV5-4, the J call TRBJ2-7; 12 positions agree with TRBD2. The J segment lost 3 bases and the V segment lost 1 base, leaving 2 bases of the junction unmatched. The germline gives CDR1 SGHNT, CDR2 YYREEE (reference sequence). The CDR3 is made up of 15 amino acids. In DNA form, the CDR3 reads TGTGCCAGCAGCTTGTGGACTAGCGGGAACTACGAGCAGTACTTC. Translating gives CASSLWTSGNYEQYF.

This clone appeared a single time. This chain links TRBV28 with TRBJ2-2, with 7 nucleotides matching TRBD1. The CDR3 has 16 residues. In germline, CDR1 is MDHEN, CDR2 SYDVKM. The J segment lost 4 bases and the V segment lost 3 bases, leaving 8 bases of the junction unmatched. The DNA of the CDR3 is TGTGCCAGCAGTTTCCGGGGACAGCTCACCACCGGGGAGCTGTTTTTT. Its protein product is CASSFRGQLTTGELFF.

In regard to this clone: Other DNA variants within this sample encode the same CDR3. The V gene is TRBV6-6, the J gene TRBJ2-5; tentatively, D is TRBD2 (5 bases). Germline CDR1 and CDR2: MNHNY and SVGAGI (reference sequence). Between the trimmed V and J ends, which lost 2 bases and 2 bases, there was a span of 6 bases. There are 13 residues in the CDR3. DNA for the CDR3: TGTGCCAGCAGTTACCGAGGGCAAGAGACCCAGTACTTC. It yields the protein CASSYRGQETQYF.

This clone was observed a few times. Other DNA sequences in the same sample also yield this CDR3. The gene calls are TRBV25-1 and TRBJ2-2, with unresolved D. This CDR3 spans 13 amino acids. The V gene lost 3 bases and the J gene lost 1 base, with 3 bases spanning the gap. From germline, CDR1 is MGHDK and CDR2 SYGVNS. The CDR3 here is CASSERNTGELFF. The DNA for the CDR3 is TGTGCCAGCAGTGAGAGGAACACCGGGGAGCTGTTTTTT.

V usage is TRBV10-2 and J usage is TRBJ2-1; 9 bases fit TRBD2. Looked up from germline, CDR1 is WSHSY and CDR2 is SAAADI. The CDR3 totals 16 residues. V trimming: 3 bases; J trimming: 3 bases; junction bases outside the gene matches: 6. The CDR3 DNA reads as TGCGCCAGCAGTGAAAGGGGCGGGGGGGTCTACAATGAGCAGTTCTTC. Its translation: CASSERGGGVYNEQFF.

V gene TRBV7-6 combines with J gene TRBJ2-7; D remains ambiguous. CDR3 length: 15 residues. V was shortened by 2 bases and J by 5 bases, with 16 bases between the two germline ends. CDR1 SGHVS and CDR2 FNYEAQ come from the germline V gene. In DNA, the CDR3 is TGTGCCAGCAGCTTAAGTCCTGGGCAGAGCCACGAGCAGTACTTC. As protein: CASSLSPGQSHEQYF.

V and J are TRBV19 and TRBJ2-1; 8 bases line up with TRBD2. Germline V gene sequence: CDR1 LNHDA, CDR2 SQIVND (reference sequence). The CDR3 runs 15 residues. Germline trimming cut 5 bases from V and 6 bases from J; bases unmatched to any gene: 9. The CDR3 bases are TGTGCCAGTAGTCAAATAGCGGGAAACTCCAATGAGCAGTTCTTC. This codes for CASSQIAGNSNEQFF.

The chain uses TRBV11-2 and TRBJ2-2; D unclear. Germline-derived CDR1 and CDR2 are SGHAT and FQNNGV. The CDR3 sequence is 13 residues long. The germline V and J ends were trimmed by 2 bases and 8 bases, with 9 bases remaining between them. In nucleotides, the CDR3 is TGTGCCAGCAGCTTACAGATATATGGGGAGCTGTTTTTT. Protein sequence: CASSLQIYGELFF.

The chain combines TRBV5-1 with TRBJ1-2; possibly TRBD1 for D (6 bases). Trimming shortened V by 1 base and J by 0 bases, and 7 bases separated the two germline ends. The germline CDR1 and CDR2 sequences are SGHRS and YFSETQ. The CDR3 is made up of 14 amino acids. Here the CDR3 reads CASSLNRANYGYTF. The DNA of the CDR3 is TGCGCCAGCAGCTTGAACAGGGCTAACTATGGCTACACCTTC.

The J gene is TRBJ2-7, the V gene TRBV28, with TRBD2 matching over 8 bases. Germline values: CDR1 MDHEN, CDR2 SYDVKM. Trimming cost V 1 base and J 1 base; bases outside gene matches: 6. The CDR3 contains 16 residues. The CDR3 reads CASSLYAGGPSYEQYF. In DNA form, the CDR3 reads TGTGCCAGCAGTTTATATGCGGGAGGCCCATCCTACGAGCAGTACTTC.

The genes are TRBV5-4 and TRBJ2-6; perhaps D is TRBD1 or TRBD2 (5 bases each). There are 15 residues in the CDR3. Trimming removed 4 bases at V and 4 bases at J, with 12 bases between. Looked up from germline, CDR1 is SGHNT and CDR2 is YYREEE (reference sequence). CDR3 DNA sequence: TGTGCCAGCAGCGAGGCAGGGACCGGGGCCAACGTCCTGACTTTC. Its translation is CASSEAGTGANVLTF.

The chain employs TRBV5-1 and TRBJ2-2, with 8 bases that match TRBD2. J lost 2 bases, V lost 0 bases, and 3 bases had no gene match. This CDR3 is built from 16 residues. Germline lookup yields CDR1 SGHRS and CDR2 YFSETQ. The CDR3 nucleotides read TGCGCCAGCAGCTTGGAGGGGACTAGAAACACCGGGGAGCTGTTTTTT. Translation gives CASSLEGTRNTGELFF.

This clone showed up just a few times. The chain carries TRBV2 and TRBJ2-7, with D hard to call. This CDR3 has 8 amino acids. Germline-derived CDR1 and CDR2 are SNHLY and FYNNEI. Deletions cut 8 bases from V and 4 bases from J, with 0 bases between. DNA for the CDR3: TGTGCCAGCTACGAGCAGTACTTC. Its translation: CASYEQYF.

This chain links TRBV11-2 with TRBJ1-1, with no clear D. The germline CDR1 and CDR2 sequences are SGHAT and FQNNGV. There are 14 residues in the CDR3. V was pared by 1 base and J by 1 base, with 7 bases between. CDR3 sequence reads: CASSLVGKNTEAFF. The DNA for the CDR3 is TGTGCCAGCAGCTTAGTCGGTAAGAACACTGAAGCTTTCTTT.

This chain uses TRBV7-9 with TRBJ2-3; either TRBD1 or TRBD2 may supply D (6 bases each). In germline, CDR1 is SEHNR, CDR2 FQNEAQ (reference sequence). V was cut by 5 bases and J by 6 bases, with 18 bases left in between. The CDR3 is 15 amino acids. The chain's CDR3 is CASSHGGGALDTQYF. CDR3 DNA: TGTGCCAGCAGCCACGGAGGGGGAGCTTTGGATACGCAGTATTTT.

This chain joins TRBV27 and TRBJ2-1; 8 bases are a match to TRBD1. This CDR3 has 15 residues. From germline, CDR1 is MNHEY and CDR2 SMNVEV (reference sequence). The junction had 6 bases not matched to a gene; V was cut back by 6 bases and J by 2 bases. The CDR3 is CASSHGQGTYNEQFF. In nucleotides, the CDR3 is TGTGCCAGCAGCCACGGACAGGGAACCTACAATGAGCAGTTCTTC.

The chain joins TRBV2 to TRBJ1-2; tentative D call: TRBD1 (5 bases). Germline lookup yields CDR1 SNHLY and CDR2 FYNNEI. The V and J ends lost 1 base and 4 bases respectively, with 16 bases between them. There are 16 residues in the CDR3. CDR3 sequence (DNA): TGTGCCAGCAGTGAAGGGAGGGGAGGTGAAGGCTATGGCTACACCTTC. Protein: CASSEGRGGEGYGYTF.

This chain connects TRBV6-1 to TRBJ1-1, with D possibly being TRBD1 (5 bases). V was cut by 7 bases and J by 11 bases, with 20 bases left in between. This CDR3 comprises 13 residues. The V gene's germline CDR1 is MNHNS and CDR2 SASEGT. CDR3 in DNA: TGTGCCAGCAAGCAGGGTTCTGCTGGAGGGGCTTTCTTT. Its protein is CASKQGSAGGAFF.

The chain is built from TRBV6-1 and TRBJ2-7, with D perhaps matching TRBD1 or TRBD2 (5 bases each). V shed 2 bases and J shed 2 bases, with 13 bases lying between them. Germline loops: CDR1 MNHNS, CDR2 SASEGT. This CDR3 spans 15 amino acids. This CDR3 reads CASSERGPVTYEQYF. The CDR3 DNA reads TGTGCCAGCAGTGAACGGGGCCCCGTTACCTACGAGCAGTACTTC.

The rearrangement links TRBV5-4 to TRBJ2-5, with TRBD2 matching over 10 bases. V shed 5 bases and J 0 bases; nucleotides not matched to a gene: 10. The CDR3 is 17 amino acids. Germline CDR1 is SGHNT and CDR2 is YYREEE (reference sequence). This chain's CDR3 is CASSEREGRNNQETQYF. The CDR3 bases are TGTGCCAGCAGTGAGCGGGAGGGCCGAAATAACCAAGAGACCCAGTACTTC. The full variable domain, its missing parts supplied by reference TRBV5-4 and TRBJ2-5, is ETGVTQSPTHLIKTRGQQVTLRCSSQSGHNTVSWYQQALGQGPQFIFQYYREEENGRGNFPPRFSGLQFPNYSSELNVNALELDDSALYLCASSEREGRNNQETQYFGPGTRLLVL.

CDR3 coding DNA: TGTGCCAGCAGCTTAGTTCGAATTAGCGGAGGTTACAATGAGCAGTTCTTC. Protein: CASSLVRISGGYNEQFF. V gene TRBV11-2 combines with J gene TRBJ2-1; TRBD2 might be the D (6 bases). Trimming pared 1 base from V and 4 bases from J, leaving 17 bases between. CDR1 and CDR2 (germline): SGHAT, FQNNGV. The CDR3 runs to 17 residues.

The chain links TRBV25-1 to TRBJ2-5, with unresolved D. Germline loops: CDR1 MGHDK, CDR2 SYGVNS. This CDR3 has 15 amino acids. Trimming took 2 bases from V and 5 from J, leaving 15 bases between them. The CDR3 here is CASSEPSGREETQYF. The DNA for the CDR3 is TGTGCCAGCAGTGAACCCTCAGGTCGTGAGGAGACCCAGTACTTC.